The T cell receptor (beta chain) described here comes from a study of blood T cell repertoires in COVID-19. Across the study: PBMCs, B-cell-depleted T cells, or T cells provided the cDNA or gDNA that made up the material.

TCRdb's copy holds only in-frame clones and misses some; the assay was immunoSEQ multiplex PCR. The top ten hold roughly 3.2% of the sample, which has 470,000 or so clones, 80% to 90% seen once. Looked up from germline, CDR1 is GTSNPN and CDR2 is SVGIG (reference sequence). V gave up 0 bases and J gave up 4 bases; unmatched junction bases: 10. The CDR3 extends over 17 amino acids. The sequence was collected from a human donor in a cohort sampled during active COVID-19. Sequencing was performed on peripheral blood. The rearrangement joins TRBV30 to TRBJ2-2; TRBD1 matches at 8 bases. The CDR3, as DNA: TGTGCCTGGAGTGTACCCTCCTGGGACAGGCGCACCGGGGAGCTGTTTTTT. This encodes CAWSVPSWDRRTGELFF.